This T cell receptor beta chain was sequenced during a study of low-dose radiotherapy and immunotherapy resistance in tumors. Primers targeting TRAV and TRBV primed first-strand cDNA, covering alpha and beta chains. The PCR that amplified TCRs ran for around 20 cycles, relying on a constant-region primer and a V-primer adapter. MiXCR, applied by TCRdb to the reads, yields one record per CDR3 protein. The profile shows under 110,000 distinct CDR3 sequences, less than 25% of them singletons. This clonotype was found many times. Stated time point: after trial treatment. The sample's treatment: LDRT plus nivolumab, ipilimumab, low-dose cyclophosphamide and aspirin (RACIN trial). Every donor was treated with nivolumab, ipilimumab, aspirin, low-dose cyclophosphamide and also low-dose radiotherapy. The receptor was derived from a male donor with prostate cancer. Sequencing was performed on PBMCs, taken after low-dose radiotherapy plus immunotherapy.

DNA of the CDR3: TGTGCCAGCAGTTATGGGGGGGTGAACTATGGCTACACCTTC. It is translated as CASSYGGVNYGYTF. The chain links TRBV12-3 or TRBV12-4 to TRBJ1-2; D possibly corresponds to TRBD1 (5 bases). The CDR3 is 14 amino acids. V was shortened by 4 bases and J by 2 bases, with 11 bases between the two germline ends.